This entry lists 22 T cell receptor beta chains sequenced from one sample in a study of T cell changes during pregnancy in multiple sclerosis. Data came from immunoSEQ multiplex PCR; TCRdb stores just in-frame clones and leaves some out. Of 47,000 or so clones in the sample, approximately 95% are singletons; the top ten hold roughly 0.5%. The specimen was CD4+ T cells from peripheral blood mononuclear cells, collected in the first trimester of pregnancy. These receptors were taken from a female donor with multiple sclerosis, enrolled in a pregnancy study.

The V call is TRBV15, the J call TRBJ1-6; D uncertain. The CDR3 covers 15 residues. Germline assignment: CDR1 LNHNV and CDR2 YYDKDF (reference sequence). Trimming pared 0 bases from V and 10 bases from J, leaving 13 bases between. The CDR3 here is CATSRDSKTGSPLHF. For the CDR3, the DNA is TGTGCCACCAGCAGAGATTCGAAAACGGGGTCACCCCTCCACTTT.

The chain is built from TRBV7-9 and TRBJ1-6; 8 bases agree with TRBD1. This CDR3 is built from 15 residues. Germline CDR1 is SEHNR and CDR2 is FQNEAQ (reference sequence). The trim removed 5 bases at V and 10 bases at J, leaving 10 bases unmatched. The DNA for the CDR3 is TGTGCCAGCAGCCCAGGACAGGGATTAAGATCACCCCTCCACTTT. It encodes CASSPGQGLRSPLHF.

The chain employs TRBV30 and TRBJ2-3; 9 nucleotides align to TRBD2. V dropped 2 bases and J dropped 2; count of bases not matched to a gene: 5. CDR3 length: 15 residues. The V gene's germline CDR1 is GTSNPN and CDR2 SVGIG (reference sequence). The CDR3 reads CAWSMGGGATDTQYF. The DNA for the CDR3 is TGTGCCTGGAGTATGGGCGGGGGGGCCACAGATACGCAGTATTTT.

The gene calls are TRBV2 and TRBJ2-5, with unresolved D. The CDR3 length is 13 residues. Trimming removed 4 bases at V and 8 bases at J, with 14 bases between. Germline V lookup: CDR1 SNHLY, CDR2 FYNNEI. In nucleotides, the CDR3 is TGTGCCAGCAGTGGGCTCCCTCCAGGAACCCAGTACTTC. This encodes CASSGLPPGTQYF. Using reference TRBV2 and TRBJ2-5 for the parts outside the CDR3, the full variable domain is EPEVTQTPSHQVTQMGQEVILRCVPISNHLYFYWYRQILGQKVEFLVSFYNNEISEKSEIFDDQFSVERPDGSNFTLKIRSTKLEDSAMYFCASSGLPPGTQYFGPGTRLLVL.

The chain combines TRBV7-9 with TRBJ2-5, with D perhaps TRBD2 (5 bases). Per the germline V gene, CDR1 is SEHNR and CDR2 is FQNEAQ (reference sequence). The CDR3 is 13 amino acids. V lost 3 bases to trimming and J lost 7 bases, with 12 bases between them. The CDR3 bases are TGTGCCAGCAGCTTTCCGGGAATCGGGACCCAGTACTTC. It translates to CASSFPGIGTQYF.

V usage is TRBV9 and J usage is TRBJ2-5; D unclear. Trimming removed 10 bases at V and 0 bases at J, with 22 bases between. The CDR3 runs to 16 residues. The V gene's germline CDR1 is SGDLS and CDR2 YYNGEE. CDR3 amino acids: CAPSFRPQLNQETQYF. CDR3 in DNA: TGTGCCCCGTCCTTTCGCCCTCAACTAAACCAAGAGACCCAGTACTTC. The full variable domain, in which reference TRBV9 and TRBJ2-5 provide the parts outside the CDR3, is DSGVTQTPKHLITATGQRVTLRCSPRSGDLSVYWYQQSLDQGLQFLIQYYNGEERAKGNILERFSAQQFPDLHSELNLSSLELGDSALYFCAPSFRPQLNQETQYFGPGTRLLVL.

The chain combines TRBV2 with TRBJ1-3; TRBD1 aligns across 7 bases. V gave up 4 bases and J gave up 0 bases; unmatched junction bases: 6. CDR1 SNHLY and CDR2 FYNNEI come from the germline V gene. This CDR3 is 16 amino acids long. This CDR3 is CASSVTGINSGNTIYF. CDR3 nucleotides: TGTGCCAGCAGTGTGACAGGGATCAACTCTGGAAACACCATATATTTT.

The count of this clone is one. As DNA, the CDR3 is TGTGCCACCAGCAGAGGCGGAGGGGGCCGGACTGAAGCTTTCTTT. It yields the protein CATSRGGGGRTEAFF. The rearrangement links TRBV15 to TRBJ1-1; TRBD1 aligns across 7 bases. V gave up 1 base and J gave up 5 bases; unmatched junction bases: 7. CDR1 LNHNV and CDR2 YYDKDF come from the germline V gene (reference sequence). CDR3 length: 15 residues.

This chain links TRBV18 with TRBJ2-5; TRBD2 matches 12 bases. The CDR3 consists of 16 residues. After removal of 6 bases from V and 3 bases from J, the junction contained 8 bases not matched to a gene. Per the germline V gene, CDR1 is KGHSH and CDR2 is LQKENI. Here the CDR3 reads CASSALAGGPKETQYF. The CDR3 DNA reads TGTGCCAGCTCCGCCCTAGCGGGGGGGCCTAAAGAGACCCAGTACTTC.

This clone was detected only once. The chain carries TRBV9 and TRBJ1-6, with D unresolved. V lost 3 bases to trimming and J lost 8 bases, with 9 bases between them. Germline CDR1 and CDR2: SGDLS and YYNGEE. This CDR3 has 13 amino acids. CDR3 bases: TGTGCCAGCAGCGACCTCGCGTATTCACCCCTCCACTTT. This codes for CASSDLAYSPLHF. Drawing the rest from reference TRBV9 and TRBJ1-6, the complete variable domain is DSGVTQTPKHLITATGQRVTLRCSPRSGDLSVYWYQQSLDQGLQFLIQYYNGEERAKGNILERFSAQQFPDLHSELNLSSLELGDSALYFCASSDLAYSPLHFGNGTRLTVT.

The chain employs TRBV5-4 and TRBJ2-5; 7 nucleotides line up with TRBD2. Germline values: CDR1 SGHNT, CDR2 YYREEE (reference sequence). Losses at the gene ends were 4 bases for V and 5 bases for J; bases not matched to a gene: 8. CDR3 length equals 14 residues. For the CDR3, the DNA is TGTGCCAGCAGCAACCGACTAGCTGTGGAGACCCAGTACTTC. Translation: CASSNRLAVETQYF.

In the case of this clone: Other DNA sequences within the sample encode an identical CDR3. V usage is TRBV6-1 and J usage is TRBJ1-1; 8 nucleotides line up with TRBD1. Germline values: CDR1 MNHNS, CDR2 SASEGT. This CDR3 is 14 amino acids long. Unmatched junction bases numbered 8, after V lost 6 bases and J lost 5 bases. For the CDR3, the DNA is TGTGCCAGCAGCCGGACAGGGCGAACAACTGAAGCTTTCTTT. It yields the protein CASSRTGRTTEAFF.

The CDR3 is CASGGGGTVIGKLFF. Here the CDR3 DNA reads TGTGCCAGCGGGGGGGGAGGGACGGTGATTGGAAAACTGTTTTTT. The chain has TRBV6-6 and TRBJ1-4; perhaps TRBD1 as D (5 bases). The CDR3 sequence is 15 residues long. Trimming removed 8 bases at V and 10 bases at J, with 23 bases between. The V gene's germline CDR1 is MNHNY and CDR2 SVGAGI (reference sequence).

The chain uses TRBV30 and TRBJ1-4, with TRBD1 matching 7 bases. This CDR3 contains 15 residues. After removal of 1 base from V and 7 bases from J, the junction contained 9 bases not matched to a gene. The germline V gene encodes CDR1 GTSNPN and CDR2 SVGIG (reference sequence). CDR3 nucleotide sequence: TGTGCCTGGAGTGCTCCTGGGGGGACAGCTGAAAAACTGTTTTTT. Translation: CAWSAPGGTAEKLFF.

The chain recombines TRBV7-9 with TRBJ1-2; 9 bases are shared with TRBD1. This CDR3 has 14 residues. V dropped 5 bases and J dropped 0; count of bases not matched to a gene: 1. CDR1 and CDR2 from the germline V gene are SEHNR and FQNEAQ (reference sequence). CDR3 bases: TGTGCCAGCAGCCGACAGGGGGCTAACTATGGCTACACCTTC. It encodes CASSRQGANYGYTF.

The chain is built from TRBV7-3 and TRBJ2-1, with 7 nucleotides matching TRBD2. V was clipped by 4 bases and J by 5 bases; unmatched bases: 8. The CDR3 covers 15 residues. The germline V gene encodes CDR1 SGHTA and CDR2 FQGTGA. The CDR3 here is CASSSSSGSDNEQFF. The CDR3 DNA reads as TGTGCCAGCAGCTCCTCTAGCGGAAGCGACAATGAGCAGTTCTTC.

The genes are TRBV11-1 and TRBJ2-1; D gene unclear. V gave up 2 bases and J gave up 6 bases, with 17 bases separating them. This CDR3 has 16 amino acids. Germline lookup yields CDR1 SGHAT and CDR2 FQDESV (reference sequence). CDR3 nucleotide sequence: TGTGCCAGCAGCTTAAAACCCCCCTCTTCCGGCAATGAGCAGTTCTTC. Translated: CASSLKPPSSGNEQFF.

The chain has TRBV6-5 and TRBJ1-2; a weak D match, TRBD1 (5 bases). The CDR3 is made up of 14 amino acids. CDR1 is MNHEY, CDR2 SVGAGI, per germline. With 7 bases removed from V and 0 bases from J, the gap between germline ends came to 12 bases. The CDR3 loop reads CASKGDRTNYGYTF. The CDR3 DNA reads as TGTGCCAGCAAGGGTGACAGAACTAACTATGGCTACACCTTC.

The rearrangement joins TRBV30 to TRBJ2-1, with 14 bases matching TRBD2. This CDR3 is 15 amino acids long. The germline gives CDR1 GTSNPN, CDR2 SVGIG (reference sequence). The J segment lost 7 bases and the V segment lost 1 base, leaving 3 bases of the junction unmatched. The CDR3 sequence is CAWSEGLAGGNEQFF. In nucleotides, the CDR3 is TGTGCCTGGAGTGAAGGACTAGCGGGGGGTAATGAGCAGTTCTTC.

This clone was counted a few times. The chain combines TRBV19 with TRBJ1-5; weak D call: TRBD1 (5 bases). Trimming shortened V by 1 base and J by 4 bases, and 14 bases separated the two germline ends. The CDR3 totals 16 residues. Germline CDR1 is LNHDA and CDR2 is SQIVND (reference sequence). The CDR3 region is CASSIVGRVSNQPQHF. The CDR3 DNA reads TGTGCCAGTAGTATAGTCGGCAGGGTCTCTAATCAGCCCCAGCATTTT.

J is TRBJ1-1 and V is TRBV18, with D tentatively TRBD1 (6 bases). The CDR3 length is 13 residues. The V gene's germline CDR1 is KGHSH and CDR2 LQKENI. V lost 5 bases and J 1 base, leaving 8 bases between the germline ends. CDR3 sequence: CASSTDRNTEAFF. The CDR3 coding sequence is TGTGCCAGCTCAACGGACAGGAACACTGAAGCTTTCTTT.

The V call is TRBV2, the J call TRBJ1-5; D gene unclear. Trimming stripped 7 bases from V and 5 bases from J, with 9 bases between. This CDR3 region has 12 residues. Germline V gene data show CDR1 as SNHLY and CDR2 as FYNNEI. CDR3 loop: CASTRTDQPQHF. The CDR3 DNA follows: TGTGCCAGCACGCGCACAGATCAGCCCCAGCATTTT.